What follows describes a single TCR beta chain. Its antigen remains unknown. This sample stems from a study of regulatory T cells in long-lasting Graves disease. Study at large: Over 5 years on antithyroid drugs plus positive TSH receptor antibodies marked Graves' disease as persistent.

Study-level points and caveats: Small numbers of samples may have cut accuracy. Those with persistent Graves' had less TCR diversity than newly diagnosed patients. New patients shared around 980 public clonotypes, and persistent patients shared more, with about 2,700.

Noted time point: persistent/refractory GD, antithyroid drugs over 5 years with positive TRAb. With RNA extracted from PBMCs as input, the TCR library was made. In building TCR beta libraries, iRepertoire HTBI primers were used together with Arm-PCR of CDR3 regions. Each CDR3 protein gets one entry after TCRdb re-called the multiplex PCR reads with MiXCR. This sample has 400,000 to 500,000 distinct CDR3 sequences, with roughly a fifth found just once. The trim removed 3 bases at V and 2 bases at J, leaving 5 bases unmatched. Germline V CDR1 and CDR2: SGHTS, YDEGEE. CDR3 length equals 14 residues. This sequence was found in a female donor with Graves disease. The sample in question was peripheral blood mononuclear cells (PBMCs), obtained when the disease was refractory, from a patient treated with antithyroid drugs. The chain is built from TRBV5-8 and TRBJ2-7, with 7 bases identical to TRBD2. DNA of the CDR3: TGTGCCAGCAGCTCCCCCGCGGGGGCCTACGAGCAGTACTTC. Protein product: CASSSPAGAYEQYF.